This passage covers 12 T cell receptor beta chains from one sample sequenced in a study of cytomegalovirus exposure and HLA in healthy donors. The PCR had 60 Vbeta and 13 Jbeta primers. Data came from immunoSEQ multiplex PCR; TCRdb stores just in-frame clones and leaves some out. The repertoire holds some 140,000 clones, with approximately 70% as singletons. Sample: PBMCs. The receptors originated from a woman between 35 and 50 years old in good health and CMV-seronegative.

The V and J genes are TRBV5-1 and TRBJ2-2; 7 bases align to TRBD1. Germline trimming cut 4 bases from V and 2 bases from J; bases unmatched to any gene: 5. Germline loops: CDR1 SGHRS, CDR2 YFSETQ. The CDR3 spans 15 residues. CDR3 DNA sequence: TGCGCCAGCAGCCAAGGGACAGCAAACACCGGGGAGCTGTTTTTT. Amino acids: CASSQGTANTGELFF.

The chain uses TRBV18 and TRBJ2-1; 10 nucleotides line up with TRBD2. There are 16 residues in the CDR3. The junction had 10 bases not matched to a gene; V was cut back by 6 bases and J by 5 bases. Looked up from germline, CDR1 is KGHSH and CDR2 is LQKENI. CDR3 protein: CASSPTSSGGHNEQFF. The CDR3 region has the DNA TGTGCCAGCTCGCCCACCTCTAGCGGGGGTCACAATGAGCAGTTCTTC.

CDR3 bases: TGTGCCAGCAGCTTGGTTAGCGGGGTCGGCAATGAGCAGTTCTTC. Amino acids: CASSLVSGVGNEQFF. The chain combines TRBV11-2 with TRBJ2-1; 8 nucleotides agree with TRBD2. Losses at the gene ends were 3 bases for V and 6 bases for J; bases not matched to a gene: 7. Germline assignment: CDR1 SGHAT and CDR2 FQNNGV. The CDR3 sequence is 15 residues long.

The CDR3 spells CATSRGGQVNEKLFF. Written as DNA, the CDR3 is TGTGCCACCAGCAGAGGTGGACAGGTAAATGAAAAACTGTTTTTT. The chain recombines TRBV15 with TRBJ1-4; TRBD1 matches at 7 bases. Trimming cost V 1 base and J 5 bases; bases outside gene matches: 4. Germline V gene lookup returns CDR1 LNHNV and CDR2 YYDKDF (reference sequence). The CDR3 consists of 15 residues.

The genes are TRBV5-4 and TRBJ1-5; TRBD1 might be the D (6 bases). Trimming pared 4 bases from V and 7 bases from J, leaving 18 bases between. Germline V gene sequence: CDR1 SGHNT, CDR2 YYREEE (reference sequence). This CDR3 has 15 amino acids. CDR3 loop: CASSSGGSVNQPQHF. The CDR3 coding sequence is TGTGCCAGCAGCAGCGGGGGCTCAGTAAACCAGCCCCAGCATTTT.

The rearrangement joins TRBV10-3 to TRBJ2-1, with D maybe TRBD1 (6 bases). V was trimmed by 4 bases and J by 0 bases, leaving 16 bases between them. Germline V gene data show CDR1 as ENHRY and CDR2 as SYGVKD. The CDR3 sequence is 17 residues long. Here the CDR3 reads CAISGLPTGSSYNEQFF. The CDR3 coding sequence is TGTGCCATCAGTGGCCTCCCCACAGGGAGCTCCTACAATGAGCAGTTCTTC.

The rearrangement joins TRBV21-1 to TRBJ2-2; TRBD1 reflects the table's D call only, with no check against the DNA. TRBV21-1 is classified as a pseudogene. The CDR3 spans 17 residues. The CDR3 bases are TGTGCCAGCAGCAGGTGTGGACAGGCCTATTACACCGGGGAGCTGTTTTTT. Its protein is CASSRCGQAYYTGELFF.

This clone appeared a few times. The chain is built from TRBV7-8 and TRBJ2-7, with D possibly TRBD1 on 6 matching bases. CDR1 SGHVS and CDR2 FQNEAQ come from the germline V gene. Trimming cost V 6 bases and J 6 bases, with 15 bases left between them. CDR3 size: 13 residues. The DNA for the CDR3 is TGTGCCAGCAGTACGCCACAGGGACGCGAGCAGTACGTC. It is translated as CASSTPQGREQYV.

V usage is TRBV7-6 and J usage is TRBJ1-1; the D is unclear. Germline CDR1 is SGHVS and CDR2 is FNYEAQ. V was pared by 2 bases and J by 4 bases, with 8 bases between. This CDR3 spans 13 amino acids. The CDR3 loop is CASSLTGVTEAFF. The CDR3 nucleotides read TGTGCCAGCAGCTTAACCGGGGTCACTGAAGCTTTCTTT.

The chain joins TRBV7-2 to TRBJ1-5; 8 bases map to TRBD1. The CDR3 sequence is 14 residues long. Germline values: CDR1 SGHTA, CDR2 FQGNSA. After removal of 5 bases from V and 4 bases from J, the junction contained 4 bases not matched to a gene. CDR3 coding DNA: TGTGCCAGCAGCCCCGACAGGGGAAATCAGCCCCAGCATTTT. Encoded protein: CASSPDRGNQPQHF.

V usage is TRBV27 and J usage is TRBJ1-2, with D unresolved. V was pared by 5 bases and J by 7 bases, with 26 bases between. CDR1 is MNHEY, CDR2 SMNVEV, per germline (reference sequence). This CDR3 has 17 residues. The CDR3 DNA reads as TGTGCCAGCAGTCCCCTAAGCTGGGCAAATTTAGTGGGTGGCTACACCTTC. Protein product: CASSPLSWANLVGGYTF.

The chain links TRBV2 to TRBJ1-2, with 8 bases matching TRBD1. The CDR3 spans 14 residues. Trimming removed 6 bases from V and 3 bases from J; junction bases left unmatched: 6. CDR1 is SNHLY and CDR2 is FYNNEI in the germline V gene. The CDR3 spells CASSLIQGDYGYTF. Here the CDR3 DNA reads TGTGCCAGCAGCCTAATACAGGGGGACTATGGCTACACCTTC.